This TCR beta chain derives from a study of shared clonotypes between healthy human individuals. Study information: For every donor, three CD4 naive, three CD4 memory, two CD8 naive and one CD8 memory plates were used.

All donors were Caucasian adults living in Nashville, Tennessee. As originally analysed: Filtering of immunoSEQ junctional sequences could not match full-length read filtering. Data came from immunoSEQ multiplex PCR; TCRdb stores just in-frame clones and leaves some out. The V and J calls and the clone size are those of that table, but D and trimming were determined from the DNA. The sample has 2 million to 2.5 million clones; approximately 95% are singletons. This clone was recorded only once. V shed 11 bases and J shed 1 base, with 16 bases lying between them. CDR1 MNHNS and CDR2 SASEGT come from the germline V gene. This CDR3 is 14 amino acids long.

This receptor was taken from a man younger than 30 in good health. Some clones in this sample may be carry-over from other donors' samples. The material sequenced was naive CD4+ T cells from PBMCs. Subset of the sample: CD45RA+ positively selected. This sequence joins TRBV6-1 and TRBJ2-3; D possibly corresponds to TRBD2 (5 bases). CDR3 protein: CAGRPGWGTDTQYF. DNA for the CDR3: TGTGCCGGCCGACCGGGGTGGGGCACAGATACGCAGTATTTT.